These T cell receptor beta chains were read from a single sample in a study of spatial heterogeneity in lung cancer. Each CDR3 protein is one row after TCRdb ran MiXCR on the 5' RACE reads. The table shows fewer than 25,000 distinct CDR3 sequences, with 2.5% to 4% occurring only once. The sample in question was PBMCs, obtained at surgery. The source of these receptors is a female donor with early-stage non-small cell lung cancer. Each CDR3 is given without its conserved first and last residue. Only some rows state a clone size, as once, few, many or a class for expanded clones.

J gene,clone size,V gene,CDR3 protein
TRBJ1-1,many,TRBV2,ASKPFGTPGTEAF
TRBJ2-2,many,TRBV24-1,ATSDTGQGPTGELF
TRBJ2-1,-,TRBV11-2,ASSPTRAGNIYNEQF
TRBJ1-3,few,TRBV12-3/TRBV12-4,ASRLSSGNTIY
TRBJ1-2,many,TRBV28,AIVGGINYGYT
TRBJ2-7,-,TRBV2,ASSRGIHEQY
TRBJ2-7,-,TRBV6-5,ASSYTPTGSYEQY
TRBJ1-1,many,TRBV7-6,ASSYGTAEAF
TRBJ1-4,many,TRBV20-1,SARRTTNEKLF
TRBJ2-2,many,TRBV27,ARYPGQLTGELF
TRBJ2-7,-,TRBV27,ASSLDGVYEQY
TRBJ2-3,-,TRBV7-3,ASSLTPRVDGTDTQY
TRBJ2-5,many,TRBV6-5,ASRGIGTGSETQY
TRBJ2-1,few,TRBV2,ASSALGPTYNEQF
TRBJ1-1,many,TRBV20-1,SARDLGVNTEAF
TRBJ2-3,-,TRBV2,ASSEAASGSNTQY
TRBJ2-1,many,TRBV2,ASSVTGTGDNEQF
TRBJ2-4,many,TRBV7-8,ASSHGTKNIQY
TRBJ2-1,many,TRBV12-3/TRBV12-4,ASRVSSGLNNEQF
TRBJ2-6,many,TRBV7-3,ASSPRLSSGANVLT
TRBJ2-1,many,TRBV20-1,SARAFDYNEQF
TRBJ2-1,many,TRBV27,ASSRRYNEQF
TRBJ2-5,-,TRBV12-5,ASGVGTSQETQY
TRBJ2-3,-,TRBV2,ASSENTDTQY
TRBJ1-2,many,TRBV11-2,ASSSLDGGGYT
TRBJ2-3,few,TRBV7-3,ASSTSGSADTQY
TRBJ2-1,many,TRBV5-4,ASSARLAGTNEQF
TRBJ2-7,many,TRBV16,ASSQGGGEQY
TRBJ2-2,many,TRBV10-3,AISIADSNTGELF
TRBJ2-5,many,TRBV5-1,ASSLGTSGQETQY
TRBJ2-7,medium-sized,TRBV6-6,ASSYLSSGSGEQY
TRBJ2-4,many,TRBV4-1,ASSHGTSGREAKNIQY
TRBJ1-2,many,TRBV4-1,ASSQEKDANYGYT
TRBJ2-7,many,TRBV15,ATSRGDTPYEQY
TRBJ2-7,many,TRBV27,ASRDEVGAYEQY
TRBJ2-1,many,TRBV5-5,ASSYGLAGAYNEQF
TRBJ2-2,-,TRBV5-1,ASSLEGGTGTGELF
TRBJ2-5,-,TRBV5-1,ASSYGARETQY
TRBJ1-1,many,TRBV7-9,ASSLAQGEHTEAF
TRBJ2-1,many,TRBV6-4,ASSEKGERTNEQF
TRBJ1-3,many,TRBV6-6,ASSYDGNTIY
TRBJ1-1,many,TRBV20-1,SARVDRKTF
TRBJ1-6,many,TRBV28,ASSSEVETPLH
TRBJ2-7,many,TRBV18,ASSPVGGYEQY